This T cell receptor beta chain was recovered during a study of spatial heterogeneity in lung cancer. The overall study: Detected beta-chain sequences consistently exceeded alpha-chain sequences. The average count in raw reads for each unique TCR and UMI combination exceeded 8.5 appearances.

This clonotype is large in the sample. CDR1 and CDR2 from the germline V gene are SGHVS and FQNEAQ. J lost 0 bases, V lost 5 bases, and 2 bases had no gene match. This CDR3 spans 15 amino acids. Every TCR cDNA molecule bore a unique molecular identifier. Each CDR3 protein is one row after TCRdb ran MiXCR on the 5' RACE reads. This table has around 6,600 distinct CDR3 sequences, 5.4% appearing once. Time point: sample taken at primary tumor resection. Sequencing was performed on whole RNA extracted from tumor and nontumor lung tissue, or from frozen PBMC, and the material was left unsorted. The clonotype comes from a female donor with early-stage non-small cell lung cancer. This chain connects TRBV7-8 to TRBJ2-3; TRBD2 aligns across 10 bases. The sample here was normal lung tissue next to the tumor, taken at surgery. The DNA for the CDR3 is TGTGCCAGCAGCACACTAGCGGGAAGCACAGATACGCAGTATTTT. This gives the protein CASSTLAGSTDTQYF.